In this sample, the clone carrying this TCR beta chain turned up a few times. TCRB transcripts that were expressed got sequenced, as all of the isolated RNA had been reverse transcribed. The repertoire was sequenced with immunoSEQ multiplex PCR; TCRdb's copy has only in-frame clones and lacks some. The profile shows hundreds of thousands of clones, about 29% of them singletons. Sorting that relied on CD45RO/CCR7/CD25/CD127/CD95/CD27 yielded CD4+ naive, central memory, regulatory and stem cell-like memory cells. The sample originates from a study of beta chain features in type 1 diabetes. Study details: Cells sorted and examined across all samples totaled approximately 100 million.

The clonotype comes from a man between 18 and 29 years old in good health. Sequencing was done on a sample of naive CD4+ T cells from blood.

DNA of the CDR3: TGTGCCAGCAGTGAAGAGGCGGGGGCCAAAAACATTCAGTACTTC. Protein product: CASSEEAGAKNIQYF. V is TRBV2 and J is TRBJ2-4, with D possibly being TRBD2 (6 bases). With 1 base removed from V and 1 base from J, the gap between germline ends came to 8 bases. Germline V gene sequence: CDR1 SNHLY, CDR2 FYNNEI. This CDR3 is built from 15 residues. Based on the CDR3 plus reference TRBV2 and TRBJ2-4, the full variable domain is EPEVTQTPSHQVTQMGQEVILRCVPISNHLYFYWYRQILGQKVEFLVSFYNNEISEKSEIFDDQFSVERPDGSNFTLKIRSTKLEDSAMYFCASSEEAGAKNIQYFGAGTRLSVL.